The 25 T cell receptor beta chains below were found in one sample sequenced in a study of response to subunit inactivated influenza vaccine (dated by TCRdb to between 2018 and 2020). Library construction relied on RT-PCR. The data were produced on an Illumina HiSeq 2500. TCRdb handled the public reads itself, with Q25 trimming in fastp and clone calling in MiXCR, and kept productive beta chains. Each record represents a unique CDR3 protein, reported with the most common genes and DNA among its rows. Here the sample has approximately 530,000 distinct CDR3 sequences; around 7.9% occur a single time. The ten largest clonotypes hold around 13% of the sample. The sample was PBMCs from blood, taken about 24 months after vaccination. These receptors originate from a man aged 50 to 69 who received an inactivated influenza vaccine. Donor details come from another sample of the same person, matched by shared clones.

The CDR3 coding sequence is TGCAGCGTTGAAGAAGGGTTTATGTGGGAGGCTTCCTACAATGAGCAGTTCTTC. Translation gives CSVEEGFMWEASYNEQFF. The V and J genes are TRBV29-1 and TRBJ2-1, with a possible D match to TRBD2 (6 bases). V was trimmed by 0 bases and J by 1 base, leaving 19 bases between them. From germline, CDR1 is SQVTM and CDR2 ANQGSEA. The CDR3 spans 18 residues.

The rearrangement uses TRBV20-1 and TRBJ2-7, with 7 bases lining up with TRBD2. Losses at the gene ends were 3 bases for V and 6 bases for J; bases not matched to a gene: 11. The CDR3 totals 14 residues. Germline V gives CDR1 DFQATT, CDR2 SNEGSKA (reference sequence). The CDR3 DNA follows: TGCAGTGCTAGTCCCAGCGGGATGATGGCCGAGCAGTACTTC. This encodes CSASPSGMMAEQYF.

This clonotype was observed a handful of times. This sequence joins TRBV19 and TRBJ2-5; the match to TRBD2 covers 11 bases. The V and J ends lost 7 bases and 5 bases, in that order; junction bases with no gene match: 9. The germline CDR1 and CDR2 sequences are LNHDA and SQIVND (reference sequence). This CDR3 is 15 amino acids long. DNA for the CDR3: TGTGCCAGTAAAGCTAGCGGGGGGCGAGGGGAGACCCAGTACTTC. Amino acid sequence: CASKASGGRGETQYF.

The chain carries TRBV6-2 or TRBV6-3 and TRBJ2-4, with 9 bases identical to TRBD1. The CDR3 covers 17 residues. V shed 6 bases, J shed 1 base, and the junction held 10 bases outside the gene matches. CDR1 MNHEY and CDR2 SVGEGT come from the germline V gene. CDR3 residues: CASSWDRERAAKNIQYF. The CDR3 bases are TGTGCCAGCAGCTGGGACAGGGAAAGGGCTGCCAAAAACATTCAGTACTTC.

The CDR3 loop is CASSLAGRTGANVLTF. DNA of the CDR3: TGCGCCAGCAGCTTGGCGGGACGGACAGGGGCCAACGTCCTGACTTTC. The genes are TRBV5-1 and TRBJ2-6; D assignment may be TRBD1 or TRBD2 (5 bases each). The CDR3 has 16 amino acids. V was shortened by 0 bases and J by 4 bases, with 11 bases between the two germline ends. From germline, CDR1 is SGHRS and CDR2 YFSETQ.

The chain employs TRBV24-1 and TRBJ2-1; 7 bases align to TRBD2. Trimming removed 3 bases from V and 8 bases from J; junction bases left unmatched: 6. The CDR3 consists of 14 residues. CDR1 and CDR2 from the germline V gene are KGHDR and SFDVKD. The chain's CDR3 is CATSDRTRGDEQFF. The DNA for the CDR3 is TGTGCCACCAGTGATCGGACTAGAGGGGATGAGCAGTTCTTC.

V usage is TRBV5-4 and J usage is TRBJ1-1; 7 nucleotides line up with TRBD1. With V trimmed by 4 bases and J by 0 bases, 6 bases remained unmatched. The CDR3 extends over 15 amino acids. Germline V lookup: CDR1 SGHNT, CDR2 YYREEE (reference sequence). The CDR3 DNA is TGTGCCAGCAGCATACGGACAGGATTGAACACTGAAGCTTTCTTT. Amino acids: CASSIRTGLNTEAFF.

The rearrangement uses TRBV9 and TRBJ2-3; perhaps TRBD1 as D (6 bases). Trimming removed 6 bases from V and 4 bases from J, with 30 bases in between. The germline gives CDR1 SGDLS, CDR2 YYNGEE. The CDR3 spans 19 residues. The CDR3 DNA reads TGTGCCAGCAACCACCCGGGTCAGGGGCCCGTAGTAGGAGCAGATACGCAGTATTTT. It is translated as CASNHPGQGPVVGADTQYF.

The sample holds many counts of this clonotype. The CDR3 here is CASSQERVSAGGADTQYF. The CDR3 DNA is TGTGCCAGCAGCCAAGAGAGGGTTTCAGCGGGGGGGGCAGATACGCAGTATTTT. The V and J genes are TRBV4-2 and TRBJ2-3; 10 bases line up with TRBD2. Germline assignment: CDR1 LGHNA and CDR2 YNFKEQ. The J segment lost 4 bases and the V segment lost 0 bases, leaving 10 bases of the junction unmatched. This CDR3 comprises 18 residues.

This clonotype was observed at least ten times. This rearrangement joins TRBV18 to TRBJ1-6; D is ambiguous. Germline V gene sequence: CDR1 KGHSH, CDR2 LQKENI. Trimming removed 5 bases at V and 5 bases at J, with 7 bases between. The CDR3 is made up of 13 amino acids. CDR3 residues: CASSYGDNSPLHF. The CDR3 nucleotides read TGTGCCAGCTCATACGGGGATAATTCACCCCTCCACTTT. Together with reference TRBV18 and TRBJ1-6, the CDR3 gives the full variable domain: NAGVMQNPRHLVRRRGQEARLRCSPMKGHSHVYWYRQLPEEGLKFMVYLQKENIIDESGMPKERFSAEFPKEGPSILRIQQVVRGDSAAYFCASSYGDNSPLHFGNGTRLTVT.

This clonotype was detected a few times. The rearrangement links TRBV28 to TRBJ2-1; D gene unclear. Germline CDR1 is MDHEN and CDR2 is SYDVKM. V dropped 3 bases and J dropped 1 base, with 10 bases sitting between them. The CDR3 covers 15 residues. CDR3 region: CASSLPARSYNEQFF. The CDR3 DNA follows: TGTGCCAGCAGTTTGCCGGCTAGGTCCTACAATGAGCAGTTCTTC.

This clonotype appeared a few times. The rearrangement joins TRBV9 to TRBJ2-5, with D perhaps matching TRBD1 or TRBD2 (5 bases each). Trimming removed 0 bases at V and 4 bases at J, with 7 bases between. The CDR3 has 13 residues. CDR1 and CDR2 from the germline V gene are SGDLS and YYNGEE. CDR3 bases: TGTGCCAGCAGCGTAGCTGGGACAGAGACCCAGTACTTC. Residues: CASSVAGTETQYF.

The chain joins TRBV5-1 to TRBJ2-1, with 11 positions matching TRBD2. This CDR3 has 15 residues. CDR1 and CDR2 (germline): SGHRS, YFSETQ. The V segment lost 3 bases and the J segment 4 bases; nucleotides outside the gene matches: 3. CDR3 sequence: CASSCSGGAYNEQFF. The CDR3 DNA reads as TGCGCCAGCAGCTGTAGCGGGGGGGCGTACAATGAGCAGTTCTTC.

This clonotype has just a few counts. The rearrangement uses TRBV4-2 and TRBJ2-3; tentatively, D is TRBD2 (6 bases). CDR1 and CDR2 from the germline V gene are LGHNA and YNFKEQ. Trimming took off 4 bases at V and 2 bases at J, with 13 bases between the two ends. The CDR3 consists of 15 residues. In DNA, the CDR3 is TGTGCCAGCAGCCCGGGAGTCCTTTTCACAGATACGCAGTATTTT. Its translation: CASSPGVLFTDTQYF.

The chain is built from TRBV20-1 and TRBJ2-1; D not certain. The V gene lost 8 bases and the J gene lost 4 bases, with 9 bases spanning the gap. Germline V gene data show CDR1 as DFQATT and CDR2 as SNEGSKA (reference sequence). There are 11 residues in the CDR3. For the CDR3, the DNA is TGCAGTCCGGAAGATTACAATGAGCAGTTCTTC. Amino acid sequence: CSPEDYNEQFF.

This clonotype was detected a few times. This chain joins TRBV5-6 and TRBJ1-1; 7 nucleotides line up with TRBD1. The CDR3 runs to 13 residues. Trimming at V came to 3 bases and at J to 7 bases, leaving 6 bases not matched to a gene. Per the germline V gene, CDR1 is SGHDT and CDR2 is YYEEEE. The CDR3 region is CASSSGTDFEAFF. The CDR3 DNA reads TGTGCCAGCAGCTCGGGGACAGACTTTGAAGCTTTCTTT.

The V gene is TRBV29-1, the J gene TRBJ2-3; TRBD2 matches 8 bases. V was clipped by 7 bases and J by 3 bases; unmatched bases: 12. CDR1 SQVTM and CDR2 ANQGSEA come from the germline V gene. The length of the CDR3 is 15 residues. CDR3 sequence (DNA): TGCAGCGCGGACATCGGGACTAGTGGAACAGATACGCAGTATTTT. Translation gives CSADIGTSGTDTQYF.

The CDR3 coding sequence is TGCGCCAGCAGCCAAGATCTGTTAGGGTTAAGCACAGATACGCAGTATTTT. It yields the protein CASSQDLLGLSTDTQYF. The chain is built from TRBV4-3 and TRBJ2-3; D unresolved. This CDR3 spans 17 amino acids. The V gene lost 0 bases and the J gene lost 0 bases, with 13 bases spanning the gap. Germline loops: CDR1 LGHNA, CDR2 YSLEER.

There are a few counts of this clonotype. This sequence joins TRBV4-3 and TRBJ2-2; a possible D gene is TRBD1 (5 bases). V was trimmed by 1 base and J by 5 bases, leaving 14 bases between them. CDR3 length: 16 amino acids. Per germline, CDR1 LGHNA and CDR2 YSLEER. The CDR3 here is CASSQGQSQGTGELFF. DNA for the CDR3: TGCGCCAGCAGCCAAGGACAGAGTCAAGGAACCGGGGAGCTGTTTTTT.

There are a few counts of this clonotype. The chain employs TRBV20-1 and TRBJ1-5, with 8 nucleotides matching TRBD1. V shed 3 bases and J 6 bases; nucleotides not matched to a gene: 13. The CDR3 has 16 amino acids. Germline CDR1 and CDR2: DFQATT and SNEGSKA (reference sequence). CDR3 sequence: CSASRQGARTGQPQHF. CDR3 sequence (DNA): TGCAGTGCTAGTAGGCAGGGGGCGCGGACGGGTCAGCCCCAGCATTTT.

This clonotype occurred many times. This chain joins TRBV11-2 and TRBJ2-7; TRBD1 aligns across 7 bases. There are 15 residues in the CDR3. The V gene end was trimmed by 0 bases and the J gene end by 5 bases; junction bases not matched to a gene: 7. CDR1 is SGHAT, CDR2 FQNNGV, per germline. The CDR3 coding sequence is TGTGCCAGCAGCTTAGATCCGTGGACAGGAGACGAGCAGTACTTC. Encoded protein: CASSLDPWTGDEQYF.

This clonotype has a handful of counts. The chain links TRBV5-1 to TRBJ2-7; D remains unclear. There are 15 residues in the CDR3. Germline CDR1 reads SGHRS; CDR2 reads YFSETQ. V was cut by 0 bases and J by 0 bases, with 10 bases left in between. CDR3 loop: CASSLGHPNSYEQYF. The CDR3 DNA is TGCGCCAGCAGCTTGGGGCATCCGAACTCCTACGAGCAGTACTTC. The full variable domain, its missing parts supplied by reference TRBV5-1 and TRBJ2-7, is KAGVTQTPRYLIKTRGQQVTLSCSPISGHRSVSWYQQTPGQGLQFLFEYFSETQRNKGNFPGRFSGRQFSNSRSEMNVSTLELGDSALYLCASSLGHPNSYEQYFGPGTRLTVT.

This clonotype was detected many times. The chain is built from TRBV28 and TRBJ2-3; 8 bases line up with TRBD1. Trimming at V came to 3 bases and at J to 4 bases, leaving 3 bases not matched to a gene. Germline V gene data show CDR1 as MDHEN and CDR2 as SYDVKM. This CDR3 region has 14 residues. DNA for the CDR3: TGTGCCAGCAGTTTGCAGGGGGCAGCAGATACGCAGTATTTT. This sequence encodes CASSLQGAADTQYF.

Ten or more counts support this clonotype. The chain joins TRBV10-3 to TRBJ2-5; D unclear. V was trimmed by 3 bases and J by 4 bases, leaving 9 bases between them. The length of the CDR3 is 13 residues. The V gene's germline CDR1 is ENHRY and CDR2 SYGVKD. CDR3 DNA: TGTGCCATCAGTGACAGTTTGGGAGAGACCCAGTACTTC. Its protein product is CAISDSLGETQYF.

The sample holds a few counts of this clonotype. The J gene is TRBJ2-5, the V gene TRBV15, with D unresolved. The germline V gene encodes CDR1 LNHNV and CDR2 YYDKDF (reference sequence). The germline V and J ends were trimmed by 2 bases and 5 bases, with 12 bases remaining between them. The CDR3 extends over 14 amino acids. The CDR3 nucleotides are TGTGCCACCAGCAGAACAACAGAATGGGAGACCCAGTACTTC. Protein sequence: CATSRTTEWETQYF.